The following is a T cell receptor beta chain sequence with its context. The CDR3 runs 13 residues. Germline V CDR1 and CDR2: LNHNV, YYDKDF (reference sequence). The V end lost 5 bases, the J end lost 6 bases, and 11 bases lay between the germline ends. A quantity of roughly 0.5 to 1 ug RNA underwent reverse transcription using random hexamers. Using its own MiXCR run on the immunoSEQ multiplex PCR reads, TCRdb lists one record per CDR3 protein. The sample shows 150,000 to 200,000 distinct CDR3 sequences, around 94% of them seen only once. The record originates from a study of CD8 T cells in Susac syndrome.

The sample was CD4+ T cells from PBMCs. The source is a human donor with Susac syndrome. V usage is TRBV15 and J usage is TRBJ2-1; weak D call: TRBD1 (6 bases). This CDR3 reads CATSGSDSNEQFF. Written as DNA, the CDR3 is TGTGCCACCAGCGGCTCGGACAGCAATGAGCAGTTCTTC.